Below, 17 T cell receptor beta chains from the same sample are listed, as sequenced in a study of blood T cell repertoires in COVID-19. Sequencing used immunoSEQ multiplex PCR; TCRdb keeps in-frame clones, though not all of them. The repertoire holds hundreds of thousands of clones, around 87% seen once, with roughly 0.99% in the top ten. The sequenced sample consisted of PBMCs or T cells enriched from blood (not recorded which). The receptors were gathered from a man aged 18 to 30 who had recovered from COVID-19.

The chain combines TRBV15 with TRBJ1-2; D possibly corresponds to TRBD1 (5 bases). This CDR3 is 15 amino acids long. The V gene's germline CDR1 is LNHNV and CDR2 YYDKDF (reference sequence). Trimming took off 0 bases at V and 6 bases at J, with 14 bases between the two ends. Written as DNA, the CDR3 is TGTGCCACCAGCAGAGATCTCGGGGGGTTGGATGGCTACACCTTC. Translating gives CATSRDLGGLDGYTF.

DNA for the CDR3: TGTGCCAGCAGTCACAGGGGGTCCTACGAGCAGTACTTC. Protein: CASSHRGSYEQYF. This sequence joins TRBV25-1 and TRBJ2-7; 8 bases match TRBD1. V trimming: 5 bases; J trimming: 1 base; junction bases outside the gene matches: 1. The CDR3 consists of 13 residues. Germline assignment: CDR1 MGHDK and CDR2 SYGVNS.

This chain joins TRBV7-3 and TRBJ2-3; D may be TRBD2 (5 bases). Deletions cut 2 bases from V and 2 bases from J, with 11 bases between. Germline assignment: CDR1 SGHTA and CDR2 FQGTGA. CDR3 length: 15 residues. CDR3 nucleotides: TGTGCCAGCAGCTTAGAGGGAGTAACCACAGATACGCAGTATTTT. Its protein is CASSLEGVTTDTQYF.

The chain links TRBV7-9 to TRBJ1-5; D gene unclear. The V gene lost 3 bases and the J gene lost 9 bases, with 12 bases spanning the gap. CDR3 size: 13 residues. The V gene's germline CDR1 is SEHNR and CDR2 FQNEAQ (reference sequence). The CDR3 sequence: CASSFRPRGPQHF. Written as DNA, the CDR3 is TGTGCCAGCAGCTTCCGACCACGAGGGCCCCAGCATTTT.

The chain couples TRBV9 to TRBJ2-3, with D perhaps TRBD2 (6 bases). This CDR3 has 16 amino acids. The ends were cut back, 0 bases at V and 0 bases at J, with 11 bases in the middle. Germline CDR1 is SGDLS and CDR2 is YYNGEE. CDR3 nucleotides: TGTGCCAGCAGCGTAGGGGAGGCCCTAAGCACAGATACGCAGTATTTT. It codes for CASSVGEALSTDTQYF. The whole variable domain, remainder taken from reference TRBV9 and TRBJ2-3, is DSGVTQTPKHLITATGQRVTLRCSPRSGDLSVYWYQQSLDQGLQFLIQYYNGEERAKGNILERFSAQQFPDLHSELNLSSLELGDSALYFCASSVGEALSTDTQYFGPGTRLTVL.

Only one count was recorded for this clone. The chain carries TRBV7-3 and TRBJ2-2, with D possibly matching TRBD1 (6 bases). The CDR3 runs 15 residues. V was trimmed by 5 bases and J by 1 base, leaving 11 bases between them. The germline CDR1 and CDR2 sequences are SGHTA and FQGTGA. CDR3 sequence: CASSLQGRNTGELFF. The CDR3 region has the DNA TGTGCCAGCAGCCTACAGGGACGGAACACCGGGGAGCTGTTTTTT.

This chain connects TRBV10-2 to TRBJ2-3, with 7 bases fitting TRBD2. Germline CDR1 WSHSY, CDR2 SAAADI. CDR3 length: 13 amino acids. V shed 7 bases and J 1 base; nucleotides not matched to a gene: 2. The CDR3 DNA sequence: TGCGCCAGCAAAACTAGCGGCACAGATACGCAGTATTTT. It specifies CASKTSGTDTQYF.

Worth noting for this clone: Other nucleotide sequences from this sample produce the same CDR3. The rearrangement joins TRBV5-1 to TRBJ1-4; D may be TRBD1 (5 bases). Per germline, CDR1 SGHRS and CDR2 YFSETQ. The ends were cut back, 3 bases at V and 5 bases at J, with 11 bases in the middle. The CDR3 has 14 amino acids. The CDR3 sequence: CASSSGTGNEKLFF. The CDR3 nucleotides are TGCGCCAGCAGCTCCGGGACTGGGAATGAAAAACTGTTTTTT.

The rearrangement joins TRBV2 to TRBJ1-1; 7 bases match TRBD1. The CDR3 runs to 15 residues. The V gene's germline CDR1 is SNHLY and CDR2 FYNNEI. V lost 6 bases, J lost 1 base, and 8 bases stayed unmatched. CDR3 sequence: CASRATGVGNTEAFF. The CDR3 nucleotides are TGTGCCAGCAGGGCAACAGGGGTGGGGAACACTGAAGCTTTCTTT.

This chain connects TRBV27 to TRBJ2-3, with a weak D call TRBD1 (5 bases). The CDR3 runs 14 residues. From germline, CDR1 is MNHEY and CDR2 SMNVEV (reference sequence). V was clipped by 6 bases and J by 6 bases, with 16 bases between them. The DNA of the CDR3 is TGTGCCAGCAGCCGCCCGGATAGGGGCGATACGCAGTATTTT. Its translation: CASSRPDRGDTQYF.

The chain carries TRBV6-2 or TRBV6-3 and TRBJ1-5; possibly TRBD1 for D (5 bases). The CDR3 contains 14 residues. Trimming cost V 2 bases and J 6 bases, with 11 bases left between them. Germline CDR1 and CDR2: MNHEY and SVGEGT. For the CDR3, the DNA is TGTGCCAGCAGTTACGGCCAGGGTACTCAGCCCCAGCATTTT. Translating gives CASSYGQGTQPQHF.

This chain uses TRBV6-1 with TRBJ1-2, with D possibly TRBD1 on 6 matching bases. The germline CDR1 and CDR2 sequences are MNHNS and SASEGT. Trimming removed 2 bases from V and 2 bases from J, with 12 bases in between. The CDR3 has 15 amino acids. The CDR3 spells CASSEWAGENYGYTF. CDR3 bases: TGTGCCAGCAGTGAATGGGCAGGGGAAAACTATGGCTACACCTTC.

To note about this clone: Other nucleotide sequences from this sample produce the same CDR3. J is TRBJ2-7 and V is TRBV12-3 or TRBV12-4; D is unclear. CDR3 size: 12 residues. Trimming removed 5 bases at V and 1 base at J, with 6 bases between. The CDR3 loop is CASSRTSYEQYF. The CDR3 coding sequence is TGTGCCAGCAGTCGTACTTCCTACGAGCAGTACTTC.

The chain is built from TRBV7-6 and TRBJ2-2; TRBD2 matches at 11 bases. Germline trimming cut 0 bases from V and 2 bases from J; bases unmatched to any gene: 5. The CDR3 is 18 residues long. Germline V gives CDR1 SGHVS, CDR2 FNYEAQ. The CDR3 here is CASSLASTSGGNTGELFF. The CDR3 DNA reads as TGTGCCAGCAGCTTAGCTAGCACTAGCGGGGGCAACACCGGGGAGCTGTTTTTT.

The chain couples TRBV19 to TRBJ1-6, with TRBD1 as a possible D gene (5 bases). The CDR3 totals 15 residues. From germline, CDR1 is LNHDA and CDR2 SQIVND (reference sequence). V was shortened by 7 bases and J by 2 bases, with 12 bases between the two germline ends. CDR3 region: CASMDGGTYNSPLHF. The CDR3 DNA follows: TGTGCCAGTATGGACGGGGGGACCTATAATTCACCCCTCCACTTT.

The rearrangement links TRBV12-1 to TRBJ1-5; TRBD1, the D gene given by the table, was not confirmed from the DNA. TRBV12-1 is described as a pseudogene. CDR3 length: 15 amino acids. The CDR3 reads CASSWGGQGCQPQHF. The CDR3 DNA reads TGTGCCAGCAGCTGGGGGGGACAGGGGTGTCAGCCCCAGCATTTT.

The rearrangement joins TRBV2 to TRBJ2-7; TRBD2 matches 13 bases. From germline, CDR1 is SNHLY and CDR2 FYNNEI. CDR3 length equals 14 residues. V shed 6 bases and J 6 bases; nucleotides not matched to a gene: 5. The DNA of the CDR3 is TGTGCCAGCAGACGGACTAGCGGGAGAGGCGAGCAGTACTTC. Translation: CASRRTSGRGEQYF.